The 2 T cell receptor beta chains below come from one sample, sequenced in a study of blood T cell repertoires in COVID-19. Here immunoSEQ multiplex PCR was the method, and the copy in TCRdb shows in-frame clones only, minus some. This table holds 150,000 to 200,000 clones, over 75% found once. Sequenced input: peripheral blood. These TCRs come from a person between 70 and 80 years old with COVID-19, enrolled during active disease.

The chain links TRBV19 to TRBJ1-6; no firm D call. This CDR3 contains 14 residues. CDR1 and CDR2 (germline): LNHDA, SQIVND (reference sequence). Between the trimmed V and J ends, which lost 3 bases and 10 bases, there was a span of 13 bases. CDR3: CASSIGGSLSPLHF. DNA of the CDR3: TGTGCCAGTAGTATTGGAGGGAGCTTGTCACCCCTCCACTTT.

V and J are TRBV4-1 and TRBJ1-2, with D perhaps TRBD1 (5 bases). Germline V gene lookup returns CDR1 MGHRA and CDR2 YSYEKL. The CDR3 spans 15 residues. V lost 3 bases and J 7 bases, leaving 18 bases between the germline ends. The chain's CDR3 is CASSHTSQRGGGYTF. The CDR3 DNA sequence: TGCGCCAGCAGCCATACGTCCCAAAGGGGTGGTGGCTACACCTTC.